This T cell receptor beta chain was recorded in a study of cytomegalovirus exposure and HLA in healthy donors (dated by TCRdb to the late 2010s). In the study overall: An earlier analysis of several hundred of the donors reported 276 Gb of sequence data and 117 million unique TCR beta sequences obtained from roughly 170 million T cells. A later genetic analysis used genome-wide SNP genotypes for about three fifths of the roughly 700 donors, treating that subset as a discovery cohort. Among around 400 genotyped donors of the cohort, an average of about 240,000 unique TCR beta nucleotide sequences were sequenced per donor, roughly a sixth of them non-productive. The study aimed to test whether cataloging public T cell receptors could reveal signatures of past pathogen exposure. To study patterns of TCR occurrence, a later analysis re-analyzed previously published TCR beta repertoires from hundreds of donors and added high-resolution HLA genotyping. An earlier analysis of several hundred of the donors applied high-throughput TCR beta sequencing to assess whether each TCR beta V gene segment acted as functional or pseudogenic. The study profiled the T cell repertoires of hundreds of subjects by immunosequencing and related them to cytomegalovirus serostatus. Because of strong linkage in the cohort, a few DR-DQ haplotypes were treated as single units for association and clustering. The number of typed donors differed by locus: roughly 629-640 for A, B, C, DRB1 and DQB1; roughly 510 for DQA1; approximately 600 for DPA1; and roughly 470 for DPB1. An early release covering 550 to 650 HLA-typed donors comprised about 320 gigabases of sequencing data and 85 million to 100 million unique TCR sequences. The genetic ancestry cluster associated with self-reported Caucasian donors included around 76% of the 398 genotyped donors. Class I and class II HLA loci were covered by the typing at four-digit resolution. All discovery cohort repertoires had been generated using a single sequencing platform. In addition to the first cohort of hundreds of subjects, a separate validation cohort of approximately 130 different subjects was used. Donor age, sex, ethnicity and CMV serostatus were compiled together with the repertoire data. The later analysis used no new phenotypic data to find candidate immune exposures, relying instead on TCR beta sequences and their occurrence across donors. To predict cytomegalovirus infection status, the study brought together high-throughput TCR immunosequencing, statistical association of individual TCRs with disease status, and machine learning. Broad study findings and their caveats: Because HLA typing was missing for some donors at each locus, association tests included only the typed subset. A later analysis found that HLA-associated TCR beta chains were more clonally expanded and had lower generation probabilities than equally common non-associated chains. In a later analysis, TCR association rates were found to vary across HLA loci, with the most associated TCRs seen for DRB1 alleles and the fewest for HLA-C alleles. Several of the top co-occurrence clusters appeared to be linked to parvovirus B19, influenza, CMV and Epstein-Barr virus, according to a later analysis. In this cohort, only TCR beta chains were sequenced, and detectable features were limited by the absence of alpha or paired-chain data. Strong co-occurrence of HLA alleles, especially DR and DQ, made assigning TCR associations to individual alleles difficult. A total of about 180 TCR beta chains were listed by the study as associated with cytomegalovirus. At a false discovery rate of 0.05, a later analysis linked under 20,000 TCR beta sequences to specific HLA alleles. Across donors, most TCR sequences were observed very rarely, whereas some public TCRs were present in many individuals. A further reported finding was that TCR beta sequences accurately predicted the HLA-A and HLA-B alleles for most subjects in the first cohort. A later genetic analysis associated a missense DCLRE1C variant with V-gene and J-gene trimming of TCR beta chains, and an independent cohort replicated the association. Some IMGT-functional V segments, including TRBV6-2 and TRBV6-3, could not be told apart with the 87-base-pair reads, so those segments were excluded. In an earlier analysis of more than 450 of the donors, most TCR beta V segments were observed in productive rearrangements about 87% or about 30% of the time, broadly matching IMGT annotations. Roughly uniform sequencing depth across donors was assumed in presence/absence analyses, although this assumption may not hold. Linkage disequilibrium might explain the correlated functional status among segregating V segments, but an unknown experimental factor could not be excluded. In vitro tests confirmed that a few of the cytomegalovirus-associated TCR beta chains recognize cytomegalovirus antigens. According to a later analysis, most CMV-associated TCR beta chains appeared to be HLA-restricted, and the HLA associations seemed to be driven largely by CMV exposure. Because counts were too low, seventeen rarely observed V segments, including chromosome 9 orphons, were excluded from the earlier analysis of some 590 of the donors. A group of highly shared sequence variants was considered likely to be a technical artifact of the sequencing pipeline. The classifier was reported to diagnose cytomegalovirus status with high specificity and sensitivity in both the original cohort and the validation cohort. The authors suggested that the approach could potentially be generalized to other disease states and immunological phenotypes. In a later genetic analysis, fewer N-insertions in productive TCRs were reported among donors in an Asian-associated ancestry cluster than the approximately 670-donor mean. For the cohort, immune exposure information was limited to CMV serostatus.

Ends trimmed: V by 6 bases, J by 0 bases; bases unmatched to a gene: 6. From cysteine to phenylalanine, the CDR3 is 15 amino acids long. Just the 45-base CDR3 DNA is kept, in frame starting at base 1. The germline V gene provides CDR1 WSHSY and CDR2 SAAADI. The cohort comprised 670 or so healthy bone marrow donors. At the time of sampling, all cohort members were nominally healthy, though unrecorded immune exposures were likely present. The donor tested CMV seropositive, placing the donor among the 250 to 350 seropositive members of the cohort. A peripheral blood sample was provided by each donor, and peripheral blood mononuclear cells were used for TCR beta sequencing. Genomic DNA was extracted from the blood cell samples with the Qiagen DNeasy Blood Extraction Kit. Library generation was performed with the immunoSEQ multiplex PCR assay. For the multiplex PCR, a mixture combining 60 forward primers for TCR Vbeta segments and 13 reverse primers for TCR Jbeta segments was used. Amplification of the CDR3 region of rearranged TCR beta genes was performed with a multiplex PCR assay on genomic DNA. On the Illumina HiSeq System, the amplified TCR beta libraries were sequenced as 87-base-pair reads. As for the original processing: Across the roughly 670 repertoires, a later analysis counted tens of millions of unique TCR beta chains, some 11 million of which were shared by at least two donors. Raw reads were error-corrected and collapsed into unique sequences with a nearest-neighbor algorithm that merged closely related sequences to remove PCR and sequencing errors. To assign V, D and J gene segments, CDR3 sequences were aligned to IMGT reference sequences. For a sequence to be retained, a match of at least six nucleotides was required to both a V gene segment and a J gene segment. Rearrangements were called productive when the CDR3 lacked stop codons and stayed in frame with V and J; all others were non-productive. Following IMGT convention, CDR3 was defined as the stretch from the second conserved V-encoded cysteine up to the conserved J-encoded phenylalanine. The earlier analysis of about 560 of the donors excluded any sequence lacking an unambiguous match to a single V gene segment. An earlier analysis of 587 of the donors classified V segments as functional when productive rearrangements were above 56.7% and as segregating when the standard deviation between donors was above 5%. A statistical classification framework was built to diagnose cytomegalovirus status from the catalog of TCR beta chain sequences. A later analysis assigned V and J genes by comparing TCR nucleotide sequences with IMGT/GENE-DB human TR gene sequences. Using the TCRdist pipeline, a later analysis assigned CDR3 sequences along with most-parsimonious VDJ recombination scenarios. In a later analysis, each TCR beta chain was defined by its CDR3 amino acid sequence together with its V-gene family, and reads lacking a unique V-gene family were excluded. As a way to deal with suspected cross-contamination and a sequencing artifact, a later analysis dropped 640 or so nucleotide sequences that were highly shared and had low generation probability. For each public chain, a later analysis derived a clonal expansion index from normalized ranks of inferred template counts within each repertoire. A later analysis computed generation probabilities with a VDJ recombination model fitted to out-of-frame rearrangements, and checked the results against IGoR. In a later analysis, TCR-TCR, TCR-HLA and TCR-CMV co-occurrence was scored with hypergeometric tests, and a repertoire-size bias correction was applied to TCR pairs. In a later analysis, false discovery rates were estimated by permuting HLA or CMV assignments 20 times. In a later analysis, co-occurring TCRs were grouped using DBSCAN, with TCRdist sequence similarity added in when clustering inside HLA-allele-positive subsets. Repertoires with fewer than 30,000 or more than 120,000 public chains were left out of co-occurrence clustering, as were roughly five repertoires with anomalous nucleotide sharing. TCRdb took this table from immuneACCESS and kept in-frame rearrangements with V and J called. Such tables lack part of the clones; where checked against another copy, unresolved V genes explain under half of the gap, and the rest is unexplained. V and J calls and clone size are as listed in that table; D and trimming were resolved from the DNA. This sample holds tens of thousands of clones; around 80% were observed only once. Of the sample, about 30% is held by the ten largest clones.

Of note for this clone: Its antigen is not yet known. There are no base qualities to consult, and no much larger clone falls within one base.

The TCR was taken from a middle-aged man in good health and CMV-seropositive. Rearrangement joined TRBV10-2 to TRBJ2-3, and TRBD2 matches 7 of the central bases. Source material: PBMCs. The sequenced DNA: TGCGCCAGCAGAGAGCCGGGACTAAGCACAGATACGCAGTATTTT. Its amino acids are CASREPGLSTDTQYF.